A selection of T cell receptor beta chains follows, all from one sample in a study of T cell responses to AZD1222 COVID-19 vaccine. Generated by immunoSEQ multiplex PCR, the TCRdb table keeps only in-frame clones and is missing some. This repertoire shows some 150,000 clones, 90% to 95% found once; its top ten account for over 0.95%. The sample was peripheral blood, taken on day 0 of AZD1222 vaccination. Receptors originate from an adult in good health. The CDR3 runs from the conserved cysteine through the conserved F or W. The D gene is left open where the match is weak. Expanded clones get a size class; other rows say once, few or many, or leave the size out.

v_gene	d_gene	abundance	len	j_gene	CDR3nt	CDR3aa
TRBV18	TRBD1	NA	16	TRBJ1-5	TGTGCCAGCTCACTAGACAGGGGGCCCCCCAATCAGCCCCAGCATTTT	CASSLDRGPPNQPQHF
TRBV28	NA	NA	14	TRBJ1-2	TGTGCCAGCAGTGTTGCGGGGGACGGAGACGGCTACACCTTC	CASSVAGDGDGYTF
TRBV5-1	TRBD1	NA	17	TRBJ1-1	TGCGCCAGCAGCTTTCAGACAGGGGGCGCAATGAACACTGAAGCTTTCTTT	CASSFQTGGAMNTEAFF
TRBV18	TRBD1	NA	14	TRBJ1-1	TGTGCCAGCTCGCTCGACAGGGTTGGGACTGAAGCTTTCTTT	CASSLDRVGTEAFF
TRBV4-2	TRBD1	NA	14	TRBJ1-6	TGTGCCAGCAGCTGGGACAGGGGTAATTCACCCCTCCACTTT	CASSWDRGNSPLHF
TRBV5-6	NA	NA	14	TRBJ1-2	TGTGCCAGCAGCGAGGAGGGACGGTTCTATGGCTACACCTTC	CASSEEGRFYGYTF
TRBV2	TRBD1	NA	13	TRBJ2-5	TGTGCCAGCAGTGGACAGGGGCAAGAGACCCAGTACTTC	CASSGQGQETQYF
TRBV6-1	TRBD1	NA	16	TRBJ1-1	TGTGCCAGCAGTGAAGCGCGACAGGGGGCGGTCACTGAAGCTTTCTTT	CASSEARQGAVTEAFF
TRBV12-3/TRBV12-4	NA	NA	12	TRBJ1-2	TGTGCCAGCAGTCTGGGGCAAGCTGGCTACACCTTC	CASSLGQAGYTF
TRBV7-2	NA	NA	15	TRBJ1-2	TGTGCCAGCAGCTTTTCTACGACGGATTACCGGGGCTACACCTTC	CASSFSTTDYRGYTF
TRBV7-2	NA	once	16	TRBJ1-1	TGTGCCAGCAGCTCGCAGTGGCCAGGGGTAGGGACTGAAGCTTTCTTT	CASSSQWPGVGTEAFF
TRBV19	NA	once	15	TRBJ1-2	TGTGCCAGTAGTATAGAGGGCAGATTTAACTATGGCTACACCTTC	CASSIEGRFNYGYTF
TRBV10-3	NA	NA	15	TRBJ1-2	TGTGCCATCAGTGACCCCGCGCGGGGCAACTATGGCTACACCTTC	CAISDPARGNYGYTF
TRBV5-4	NA	once	17	TRBJ2-3	TGTGCCAGCAGTGAGGTCTCCAGCGGCTCATGGGCGACGGCGCAGTATTTT	CASSEVSSGSWATAQYF
TRBV2	NA	few	15	TRBJ1-6	TGTGCCAGCAGTGAACGGGGGGCGCGTAATTCACCCCTCCACTTT	CASSERGARNSPLHF
TRBV16	TRBD1	NA	15	TRBJ1-1	TGTGCCAGCAGCCAACCCGGGACAGGGATCACTGAAGCTTTCTTT	CASSQPGTGITEAFF
TRBV7-9	TRBD1	NA	15	TRBJ1-5	TGTGCCAGCAGCTTCACGGGACAGGGGGTTCAGCCCCAGCATTTT	CASSFTGQGVQPQHF
TRBV9	NA	NA	15	TRBJ2-1	TGTGCCAGCAACGTGGGGGCGGCGTCCTACAATGAGCAGTTCTTC	CASNVGAASYNEQFF
TRBV14	NA	NA	13	TRBJ1-1	TGTGCCAGCAGCCAGACACGTTCGACTGAAGCTTTCTTT	CASSQTRSTEAFF
TRBV13	NA	NA	16	TRBJ1-3	TGTGCCAGCAGCTGGCGATCCCACCCCTCTGGAAACACCATATATTTT	CASSWRSHPSGNTIYF
TRBV7-9	NA	NA	13	TRBJ2-5	TGTGCCAGCAGGTTGGGACAACAAGAGACCCAGTACTTC	CASRLGQQETQYF
TRBV9	NA	NA	13	TRBJ2-1	TGTGCCAGCTCGGGCGGGAATTACAATGAGCAGTTCTTC	CASSGGNYNEQFF
TRBV19	NA	NA	14	TRBJ1-2	TGTGCCAGTAGTATATACGGGGAAGGCTATGGCTACACCTTC	CASSIYGEGYGYTF
TRBV28	NA	few	11	TRBJ1-2	TGTGCCAGCAACTACAAGGATGGCTACACCTTC	CASNYKDGYTF
TRBV5-1	TRBD1	NA	15	TRBJ1-1	TGCGCCAGCAGCTTGCTCACAGGGGGTAGCACTGAAGCTTTCTTT	CASSLLTGGSTEAFF
TRBV29-1	NA	NA	13	TRBJ1-1	TGCAGCGTCCTGATTGCGAAGAACACTGAAGCTTTCTTT	CSVLIAKNTEAFF
TRBV7-9	TRBD1	NA	17	TRBJ2-3	TGTGCCAGCAGCCAGACGACCGGGACAGGGGATGCAGATACGCAGTATTTT	CASSQTTGTGDADTQYF
TRBV10-1	NA	NA	15	TRBJ2-3	TGCGCCAGCAGTGAGCGACTACACGGTACAGATACGCAGTATTTT	CASSERLHGTDTQYF
TRBV19	TRBD1	once	14	TRBJ1-2	TGTGCCAGTAGAGTAACAGGGGCGGAGGATGGCTACACCTTC	CASRVTGAEDGYTF
TRBV5-4	NA	NA	12	TRBJ2-3	TGTGCCAGCAGCTTTCGTGAGGGAACGCAGTATTTT	CASSFREGTQYF
TRBV28	NA	NA	13	TRBJ1-5	TGTGCCAGCAGGTCTACAGGGCGTCAGCCCCAGCATTTT	CASRSTGRQPQHF
TRBV10-3	NA	few	12	TRBJ1-1	TGTGCCATCAGTGAGTCGATGTTGGGGGCTTTCTTT	CAISESMLGAFF
TRBV2	NA	NA	16	TRBJ1-6	TGTGCCAGCAGGACCGAGAATGTGCAGGGCAACTCACCCCTCCACTTT	CASRTENVQGNSPLHF
TRBV3-1/TRBV3-2	NA	once	16	TRBJ2-5	TGTGCCAGCAGCCGAGGACCGCCGGGACCCCAAGAGACCCAGTACTTC	CASSRGPPGPQETQYF
TRBV28	TRBD1	NA	14	TRBJ1-4	TGTGCCAGCAGTGGGACAGGGGAACGCGAAAAACTGTTTTTT	CASSGTGEREKLFF
TRBV5-4	NA	NA	15	TRBJ1-6	TGTGCCAGCAGCTTGGAACAGGGCATACCTTCACCCCTCCACTTT	CASSLEQGIPSPLHF
TRBV6-2/TRBV6-3	TRBD2	once	15	TRBJ2-3	TGTGCCAGCAGTTACGGGACTAGCGAGACAGATACGCAGTATTTT	CASSYGTSETDTQYF
TRBV28	NA	NA	14	TRBJ1-1	TGTGCCAGCAGTTTGTGGGGAGGCGACACTGAAGCTTTCTTT	CASSLWGGDTEAFF
TRBV30	NA	NA	12	TRBJ1-1	TGTGCCTGGAGTGAAACGGGGTCTGAAGCTTTCTTT	CAWSETGSEAFF
TRBV7-6	TRBD1	NA	15	TRBJ1-3	TGTGCCAGCAGCTCGACAGGGGTTTCGGGAAACACCATATATTTT	CASSSTGVSGNTIYF
TRBV11-3	NA	once	13	TRBJ1-1	TGTGCCAGCAGCTTAGAGGAGGGGACTGAAGCTTTCTTT	CASSLEEGTEAFF
TRBV2	TRBD1	NA	17	TRBJ1-4	TGTGCCAGCAGTGGGGACAGGGGAGACGCAACTAATGAAAAACTGTTTTTT	CASSGDRGDATNEKLFF
TRBV5-1	TRBD1	once	15	TRBJ2-1	TGCGCCAGCAGCGTCAATCCCGGACAGGTCAATGAGCAGTTCTTC	CASSVNPGQVNEQFF
TRBV6-5	NA	NA	13	TRBJ1-1	TGTGCCAGCAGCCCCCAAGGAAACACTGAAGCTTTCTTT	CASSPQGNTEAFF
TRBV30	TRBD1	once	13	TRBJ1-2	TGTGCCTGGGCAAAAATGACAGGGAATGGCTACACCTTC	CAWAKMTGNGYTF
TRBV10-3	NA	NA	14	TRBJ1-1	TGTGCCATCAGGATCGGGGACGTGCCGACTGAAGCTTTCTTT	CAIRIGDVPTEAFF
TRBV5-1	NA	NA	15	TRBJ1-1	TGCGCCAGCAGCTTGAGGGGGGGTATTAACACTGAAGCTTTCTTT	CASSLRGGINTEAFF
TRBV4-1	NA	NA	15	TRBJ2-3	TGCGCCAGCAGCCAAGGACAGTTTCCCACAGATACGCAGTATTTT	CASSQGQFPTDTQYF
TRBV2	NA	once	11	TRBJ2-4	TGTGCCAGCAGTGAAGCGGGCCCCTGCTACTTC	CASSEAGPCYF
TRBV20-1	NA	NA	12	TRBJ1-2	TGCAGTGCTAGTCTGGGATATGGTGGCTACACCTTC	CSASLGYGGYTF
TRBV20-1	NA	NA	12	TRBJ1-2	TGCAGTGCTAGTGGCGGCGGATATGGCTACACCTTC	CSASGGGYGYTF
TRBV19	NA	NA	12	TRBJ1-6	TGTGCCAGTAGTGAGAGGGCTGCACCCCTCCACTTT	CASSERAAPLHF
TRBV19	NA	once	13	TRBJ2-1	TGTGCCAGTAGCGGCCCTCCCCTCAATGAGCAGTTCTTC	CASSGPPLNEQFF
TRBV6-6	NA	NA	15	TRBJ2-2	TGTGCCAGCAGATCGGACAGCGACCCGACCGGGGAGCTGTTTTTT	CASRSDSDPTGELFF
TRBV6-5	NA	NA	15	TRBJ2-1	TGTGCCAGCAGTACAGACTCCCTTCCCTACAATGAGCAGTTCTTC	CASSTDSLPYNEQFF
TRBV28	TRBD1	NA	12	TRBJ1-2	TGTGCCAGTTCCGGGACAGGGAGGGGCTACACCTTC	CASSGTGRGYTF
TRBV4-1	TRBD1	once	17	TRBJ2-1	TGCGCCAGCAGCCAAGATTTCGGGACAGCGTCTTACAATGAGCAGTTCTTC	CASSQDFGTASYNEQFF
TRBV7-8	NA	once	16	TRBJ1-3	TGTGCCAGCAGCTTAGCTGGGCCGAACTCTGGAAACACCATATATTTT	CASSLAGPNSGNTIYF